The clone carrying this T cell receptor (beta chain) came up once. How the authors handled the data: The assay estimated nucleated cells by amplifying reference gene primers. The table came from immunoSEQ multiplex PCR; TCRdb's copy has only in-frame clones and leaves some out. V, J and clone size were drawn from that table, and D and trimming were deduced from the DNA. The sample has some 80,000 clones, more than 60% seen once. These data come from a study of blood T cell repertoires in COVID-19. The V end was cut by 3 bases, the J end by 1 base, with 12 bases between. Germline loops: CDR1 KGHSH, CDR2 LQKENI. The CDR3 length is 15 residues.

The chain uses TRBV18 and TRBJ1-1; D unclear. The source material was peripheral blood. The origin of this receptor is a human donor in a cohort sampled during active COVID-19. The DNA for the CDR3 is TGTGCCAGCTCACCGCGGGTCAGAGAGAACACTGAAGCTTTCTTT. It encodes CASSPRVRENTEAFF. Looking up the rest from reference TRBV18 and TRBJ1-1 gives the full variable domain: NAGVMQNPRHLVRRRGQEARLRCSPMKGHSHVYWYRQLPEEGLKFMVYLQKENIIDESGMPKERFSAEFPKEGPSILRIQQVVRGDSAAYFCASSPRVRENTEAFFGQGTRLTVV.